In its sample, the clone carrying this TCR beta chain was seen a few times. What it recognizes is unknown. The data are from a study of T cells in Graves' hyperthyroidism and ophthalmopathy. Study results and caveats: Most clonotypes expanded in the thyroid (above 0.001) were also present in blood. A model using 13 V-J features told ophthalmopathy apart from stable hyperthyroidism.

The CDR3 runs to 13 residues. CDR1 and CDR2 from the germline V gene are KGHDR and SFDVKD. V was shortened by 6 bases and J by 6 bases, with 13 bases between the two germline ends. Amplification of TCR beta CDR3 regions was performed using RNA transcripts as template. Researchers ran a first-round RT-PCR on the TCR CDR3 using the HTBI primer set. TCRdb analysed the multiplex PCR reads with MiXCR anew, one entry per CDR3 protein. The sample shows hundreds of thousands of distinct CDR3 sequences, roughly a sixth of them seen only once. The sample consisted of blood. This chain links TRBV24-1 with TRBJ1-2; possible D gene TRBD1, 6 bases. This sequence was found in a woman aged 45 to 65 with Graves' hyperthyroidism that later progressed to Graves' ophthalmopathy. CDR3 sequence reads: CATSRSRGNGYTF. The CDR3 coding sequence is TGTGCCACCAGTCGATCCAGGGGTAATGGCTACACCTTC.